This T cell receptor beta chain comes out of a study of blood T cell repertoires in COVID-19. At the level of the study: The United States, Italy and Spain supplied acute and convalescent COVID-19 samples. T cells, B-cell-depleted T cells, or PBMCs provided the cDNA or gDNA that served as material.

Clones were read by immunoSEQ multiplex PCR, and TCRdb kept only the in-frame ones, dropping some. The data contain 150,000 to 200,000 clones, roughly 85% of them singletons. The source material was peripheral blood. The source of this sequence is a man in his sixties with acute or convalescent COVID-19.

CDR3: CASSLGVAGPQGFF. The CDR3 nucleotides are TGTGCCAGCAGCTTGGGGGTGGCAGGGCCCCAGGGGTTCTTC. The V call is TRBV5-6, the J call TRBJ2-1, with D possibly matching TRBD1 (5 bases). In germline, CDR1 is SGHDT, CDR2 YYEEEE. V dropped 0 bases and J dropped 15 bases, with 19 bases sitting between them. The CDR3 loop spans 14 amino acids. The full variable domain, its missing parts supplied by reference TRBV5-6 and TRBJ2-1, is DAGVTQSPTHLIKTRGQQVTLRCSPKSGHDTVSWYQQALGQGPQFIFQYYEEEERQRGNFPDRFSGHQFPNYSSELNVNALLLGDSALYLCASSLGVAGPQGFFGPGTRLTVL.